Sequencing of this T cell receptor beta chain was carried out in a study of blood T cell repertoires in COVID-19. Study background: From T cells, B-cell-depleted T cells, or PBMCs came the material, which was cDNA or gDNA.

Participants were aged roughly 18 to 90 years from some 24 US areas. Membership in each cohort depended on participant-reported clinical history. Methods used by the authors: Estimates of nucleated cell counts were drawn from the amplification of reference gene primers. TCRdb's copy holds only in-frame clones and misses some; the assay was immunoSEQ multiplex PCR. V, J and clone size were drawn from that table, and D and trimming were deduced from the DNA. The sample contains approximately 250,000 clones, about 88% of which appear only once. The CDR3 runs to 15 residues. Germline V gene lookup returns CDR1 LNHDA and CDR2 SQIVND (reference sequence). Losses at the gene ends were 5 bases for V and 2 bases for J; bases not matched to a gene: 2.

Sequenced material: PBMCs or T cells enriched from blood (not recorded which). V is TRBV19 and J is TRBJ1-5, with 11 bases identical to TRBD1. The sequence came from a young man with acute COVID-19. DNA for the CDR3: TGTGCCAGTAGTGGGACAGGGGGAGGCAATCAGCCCCAGCATTTT. It specifies CASSGTGGGNQPQHF.